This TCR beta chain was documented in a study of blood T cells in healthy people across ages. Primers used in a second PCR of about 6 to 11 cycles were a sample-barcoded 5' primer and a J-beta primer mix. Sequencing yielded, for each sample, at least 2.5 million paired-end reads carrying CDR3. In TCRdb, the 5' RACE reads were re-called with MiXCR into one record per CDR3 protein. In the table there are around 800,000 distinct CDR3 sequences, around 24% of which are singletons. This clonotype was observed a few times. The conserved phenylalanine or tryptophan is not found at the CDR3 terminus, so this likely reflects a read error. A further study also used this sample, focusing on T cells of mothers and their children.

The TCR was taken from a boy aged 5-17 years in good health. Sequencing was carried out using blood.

CDR3 in DNA: TGTGCCAGCAGTCACGAAAGAGCGGGGGGTCCTTCGGATACGCAGTATTCT. It specifies CASSHERAGGPSDTQYS. J is TRBJ2-3 and V is TRBV6-5; 9 bases fit TRBD2. CDR1 MNHEY and CDR2 SVGAGI come from the germline V gene. The CDR3 length is 17 residues. Losses at the gene ends were 5 bases for V and 6 bases for J; bases not matched to a gene: 15.